This T cell receptor beta chain derives from a study of blood T cells in healthy people across ages. From germline, CDR1 is SGHTA and CDR2 FQGNSA. Trimming pared 5 bases from V and 5 bases from J, leaving 22 bases between. CDR3 length: 16 amino acids. Alongside a J-beta primer mix, a sample-barcoded 5' primer served in a second PCR lasting roughly 6 to 11 cycles. MiXCR was run by TCRdb on the 5' RACE reads, yielding one entry per CDR3 protein. The data contain some 1.7 million distinct CDR3 sequences, roughly 30% of them singletons. The clonotype originates from a woman between 25 and 40 years old in good health. What was sequenced was blood. The chain recombines TRBV7-2 with TRBJ2-7; D possibly corresponds to TRBD1 (6 bases). The CDR3 spells CASSNPHGTQTDEQYF. Here the CDR3 DNA reads TGTGCCAGCAGCAATCCGCACGGGACACAGACAGACGAGCAGTACTTC.